This TCR beta chain derives from a study of lymphopenia after photon versus proton radiotherapy. General study results and limits: Proton therapy kept repertoires fairly stable, unlike photons, which gained effector/memory cells.

Trimming removed 4 bases from V and 3 bases from J, with 0 bases in between. CDR1 is LNHDA, CDR2 SQIVND, per germline (reference sequence). The CDR3 covers 11 residues. Libraries were prepared by immunoSEQ multiplex PCR; TCRdb keeps only in-frame clonotypes and omits some of them. In the table there are 15,000 to 20,000 clones, about 92% of which are singletons. Remarks on this clone: Its specificity is not known.

This sequence originates from a middle-aged woman with cholangiocarcinoma. The gene calls are TRBV19 and TRBJ2-2; no firm D call. This sample comprised peripheral blood, obtained from a patient treated with photon-based radiotherapy. The CDR3 loop is CASSNTGELFF. In DNA form, the CDR3 reads TGTGCCAGTAGTAACACCGGGGAGCTGTTTTTT. Drawing the rest from reference TRBV19 and TRBJ2-2, the complete variable domain is DGGITQSPKYLFRKEGQNVTLSCEQNLNHDAMYWYRQDPGQGLRLIYYSQIVNDFQKGDIAEGYSVSREKKESFPLTVTSAQKNPTAFYLCASSNTGELFFGEGSRLTVL.